The 27 T cell receptor beta chains given below trace back to one sample, sequenced in a study of blood T cells in healthy people across ages (dated by TCRdb to about 2015). The library was built by means of 5' RACE. A second PCR of 7 to 11 cycles was performed with a sample-barcoded 5' primer and a J-beta primer mix. The raw public data were reprocessed by TCRdb itself: fastp quality trimming at Q25, MiXCR clonotype calling, in-frame beta chains only. Rows matching on CDR3 protein sequence are summarized as one entry with the most common DNA and genes. Present in this sample are 1,800,000 or so distinct CDR3 sequences, 35% to 50% of which were seen just once. The top ten clonotypes cover approximately 22% of the sample. The sequenced sample consisted of blood. The receptors derive from a human donor in good health.

This clonotype was seen many times. The chain recombines TRBV12-3 or TRBV12-4 with TRBJ1-2, with unresolved D. This CDR3 region has 12 residues. Trimming took 3 bases from V and 4 from J, leaving 6 bases between them. The CDR3 reads CASSLWGYGYTF. The CDR3 DNA is TGTGCCAGCAGTTTGTGGGGCTATGGCTACACCTTC.

The chain joins TRBV5-1 to TRBJ2-6; D uncertain. With 3 bases removed from V and 0 bases from J, the gap between germline ends came to 10 bases. Germline CDR1 reads SGHRS; CDR2 reads YFSETQ. CDR3 size: 16 residues. CDR3 residues: CASSYSVISGANVLTF. The CDR3 DNA reads TGCGCCAGCAGCTACTCGGTTATCTCTGGGGCCAACGTCCTGACTTTC. The variable domain in full, with the rest retrieved from reference TRBV5-1 and TRBJ2-6, is KAGVTQTPRYLIKTRGQQVTLSCSPISGHRSVSWYQQTPGQGLQFLFEYFSETQRNKGNFPGRFSGRQFSNSRSEMNVSTLELGDSALYLCASSYSVISGANVLTFGAGSRLTVL.

V and J are TRBV11-1 and TRBJ2-3; D call uncertain. Per the germline V gene, CDR1 is SGHAT and CDR2 is FQDESV (reference sequence). This CDR3 has 12 amino acids. V was trimmed by 2 bases and J by 7 bases, leaving 7 bases between them. The CDR3 bases are TGTGCCAGCAGCTTATACGGGTATACGCAGTATTTT. This codes for CASSLYGYTQYF.

The rearrangement uses TRBV20-1 and TRBJ2-1; D gene unclear. Germline V gene sequence: CDR1 DFQATT, CDR2 SNEGSKA (reference sequence). V lost 4 bases, J lost 2 bases, and 18 bases lay in between. There are 16 residues in the CDR3. This CDR3 is CSATRSDTLPYNEQFF. DNA for the CDR3: TGCAGTGCTACCCGGTCCGACACACTACCCTACAATGAGCAGTTCTTC.

This clonotype was seen many times. J is TRBJ2-1 and V is TRBV13; TRBD1 matches at 7 bases. V was clipped by 5 bases and J by 4 bases; unmatched bases: 14. This CDR3 spans 17 amino acids. From germline, CDR1 is PRHDT and CDR2 FYEKMQ (reference sequence). The CDR3 sequence: CASSIRGTGVIYNEQFF. The CDR3 DNA reads TGTGCCAGCAGCATAAGGGGAACAGGGGTTATTTACAATGAGCAGTTCTTC.

The CDR3 DNA sequence: TGTGCCACCAGTGATCCGAGCGGGGACCGCACAGATACGCAGTATTTT. Translating gives CATSDPSGDRTDTQYF. The V gene is TRBV24-1, the J gene TRBJ2-3; TRBD2 agrees at 7 bases. CDR3 length: 16 amino acids. Trimming took 3 bases from V and 1 from J; bases not matched to a gene: 6. CDR1 KGHDR and CDR2 SFDVKD come from the germline V gene.

This clonotype was counted between two and nine times. This chain connects TRBV20-1 to TRBJ2-1; D may match TRBD1 or TRBD2 (5 bases each). Germline V gene data show CDR1 as DFQATT and CDR2 as SNEGSKA (reference sequence). The CDR3 extends over 13 amino acids. CDR3 nucleotide sequence: TGCAGCATGGGGACCCCTTCCTACAATGAGCAGTTCTTC. Protein: CSMGTPSYNEQFF.

As for this clonotype: The junction and the germline gene differ at one end; a read error may be behind it. Here the CDR3 DNA reads TGTGCCAACTCACCATATGGACAGGACAATGAGCAGTTCTTC. This encodes CANSPYGQDNEQFF. The chain has TRBV18 and TRBJ2-1; TRBD1 matches at 7 bases. The CDR3 has 14 amino acids. CDR1 is KGHSH and CDR2 is LQKENI in the germline V gene.

The rearrangement links TRBV12-5 to TRBJ2-1, with D hard to call. V was shortened by 8 bases and J by 4 bases, with 18 bases between the two germline ends. CDR1 and CDR2 (germline): LGHNT, FRNRAP. This CDR3 comprises 15 residues. CDR3 sequence: CASRSTRTHYNEQFF. As DNA, the CDR3 is TGTGCTAGTAGATCCACCAGAACTCATTACAATGAGCAGTTCTTC.

The V call is TRBV15, the J call TRBJ2-5; D unresolved. Germline loops: CDR1 LNHNV, CDR2 YYDKDF (reference sequence). There are 15 residues in the CDR3. V was clipped by 3 bases and J by 0 bases, with 11 bases between them. CDR3 sequence: CATSSDPSYQETQYF. In DNA form, the CDR3 reads TGTGCCACCAGCAGCGATCCCAGCTACCAAGAGACCCAGTACTTC.

The chain links TRBV29-1 to TRBJ2-3; D is unresolved. V was cut by 4 bases and J by 1 base, with 15 bases left in between. Germline V gene data show CDR1 as SQVTM and CDR2 as ANQGSEA. The CDR3 totals 15 residues. The CDR3, as DNA: TGCAGCGTTGTCGGGCCCTCACGGGGCACAGATACGCAGTATTTT. Translating gives CSVVGPSRGTDTQYF.

The table lists this clonotype with a few counts. The V and J genes are TRBV5-5 and TRBJ2-2, with TRBD2 matching over 7 bases. The germline gives CDR1 SGHKS, CDR2 YYEKEE (reference sequence). This CDR3 has 16 residues. V dropped 4 bases and J dropped 7; count of bases not matched to a gene: 13. The CDR3 loop reads CASSRGVPLGGGELFF. In DNA form, the CDR3 reads TGTGCCAGCAGCCGGGGGGTCCCGCTAGGCGGCGGGGAGCTGTTTTTT.

In the case of this clonotype: One end of the junction is discordant with germline, which a read error may explain. The chain recombines TRBV20-1 with TRBJ1-5, with a tentative D call TRBD1 (6 bases). The CDR3 extends over 16 amino acids. The germline V gene has CDR1 DFQATT and CDR2 SNEGSKA (reference sequence). The CDR3 DNA sequence: TGCAGTGCCAGAGACGGGGGGCGCGGAGTAGGTCAGCCCCAGCATTTT. Protein: CSARDGGRGVGQPQHF.

This clonotype was recorded a few times. The chain couples TRBV7-2 to TRBJ2-1; 7 bases agree with TRBD2. The junction had 3 bases not matched to a gene; V was cut back by 0 bases and J by 4 bases. Germline V gene data show CDR1 as SGHTA and CDR2 as FQGNSA. The CDR3 consists of 15 residues. The CDR3 nucleotides are TGTGCCAGCAGCTTAGCGGTGGGGGGGTACAATGAGCAGTTCTTC. Its protein product is CASSLAVGGYNEQFF.

This rearrangement joins TRBV7-8 to TRBJ1-2; D is possibly TRBD1 (5 bases). Per germline, CDR1 SGHVS and CDR2 FQNEAQ. The CDR3 consists of 15 residues. Trimming removed 5 bases from V and 0 bases from J, with 13 bases in between. The CDR3 sequence is CASSRQTETNYGYTF. The DNA for the CDR3 is TGTGCCAGCAGCAGGCAGACAGAAACTAACTATGGCTACACCTTC.

The CDR3 nucleotides read TGCAGCGTTGAAGACCGCCATGAGCAGTTCTTC. Protein: CSVEDRHEQFF. The chain recombines TRBV29-1 with TRBJ2-1, with no clear D. The CDR3 consists of 11 residues. Per germline, CDR1 SQVTM and CDR2 ANQGSEA. V lost 0 bases to trimming and J lost 8 bases, with 5 bases between them.

The sample holds a few counts of this clonotype. The chain carries TRBV29-1 and TRBJ1-2; D might be TRBD1 (5 bases). The CDR3 has 13 residues. Germline V gene lookup returns CDR1 SQVTM and CDR2 ANQGSEA. Trimming left V 4 bases short and J 4 bases short, with 13 bases between. DNA for the CDR3: TGCAGCGTTGGGGAGGGGATTAGCTATGGCTACACCTTC. It codes for CSVGEGISYGYTF.

This clonotype was detected a few times. The chain employs TRBV15 and TRBJ2-3, with 7 bases lining up with TRBD2. Trimming removed 5 bases from V and 8 bases from J; junction bases left unmatched: 7. The CDR3 loop spans 13 amino acids. The germline CDR1 and CDR2 sequences are LNHNV and YYDKDF (reference sequence). The DNA for the CDR3 is TGTGCCACCAGCCCATGGGGGGGGGGTACGCAGTATTTT. It yields the protein CATSPWGGGTQYF.

As regards this clonotype: At one end the junction does not follow the germline gene, possibly because of a read error. J is TRBJ2-1 and V is TRBV5-1; D gene unclear. From germline, CDR1 is SGHRS and CDR2 YFSETQ. CDR3 length: 12 amino acids. CDR3 coding DNA: TGCGCCAGCAGCTTCCTAGACAATGGGCAGTTCTTC. Translated: CASSFLDNGQFF.

J is TRBJ2-1 and V is TRBV6-1; a weak D match, TRBD1 (5 bases). The CDR3 spans 15 residues. V shed 5 bases and J shed 0 bases, with 11 bases lying between them. The V gene's germline CDR1 is MNHNS and CDR2 SASEGT. CDR3 sequence reads: CASSIDRGSYNEQFF. The CDR3 nucleotides are TGTGCCAGCAGTATTGACAGAGGCTCCTACAATGAGCAGTTCTTC.

The gene calls are TRBV15 and TRBJ1-2, with D unresolved. The CDR3 consists of 15 residues. V gave up 0 bases and J gave up 7 bases, with 15 bases separating them. Germline V lookup: CDR1 LNHNV, CDR2 YYDKDF (reference sequence). CDR3 nucleotide sequence: TGTGCCACCAGCAGAGAGTACGCCTCAGGTGGTGGCTACACCTTC. As protein: CATSREYASGGGYTF.

The chain couples TRBV7-6 to TRBJ1-2; D call uncertain. Looked up from germline, CDR1 is SGHVS and CDR2 is FNYEAQ. CDR3 length: 15 amino acids. The V gene lost 1 base and the J gene lost 0 bases, with 9 bases spanning the gap. The CDR3 sequence is CASSLGTDANYGYTF. Here the CDR3 DNA reads TGTGCCAGCAGCTTAGGGACCGATGCTAACTATGGCTACACCTTC.

This clonotype was detected ten times or more. V gene TRBV30 combines with J gene TRBJ2-7; 7 bases match TRBD1. CDR3 length: 13 amino acids. V lost 6 bases, J lost 1 base, and 6 bases stayed unmatched. Per the germline V gene, CDR1 is GTSNPN and CDR2 is SVGIG (reference sequence). CDR3 coding DNA: TGTGCCTGTAGGGACAGCCTATCCTACGAGCAGTACTTC. Translating gives CACRDSLSYEQYF.

This clonotype was recorded many times. The rearrangement uses TRBV4-3 and TRBJ2-3; D gene ambiguous. Trimming left V 4 bases short and J 2 bases short, with 13 bases between. The CDR3 contains 15 residues. Germline V gene data show CDR1 as LGHNA and CDR2 as YSLEER. The CDR3 nucleotides read TGCGCCAGCAGCCGTCTGTCTCTAAACACAGATACGCAGTATTTT. Residues: CASSRLSLNTDTQYF.

This clonotype was observed a handful of times. CDR3 in amino acids: CASREVGAETQYF. The CDR3, as DNA: TGTGCCAGCAGAGAAGTGGGGGCAGAGACCCAGTACTTC. This chain uses TRBV6-2 or TRBV6-3 with TRBJ2-5; perhaps TRBD1 as D (6 bases). The CDR3 covers 13 residues. The germline V gene encodes CDR1 MNHEY and CDR2 SVGEGT. Between the trimmed V and J ends, which lost 6 bases and 4 bases, there was a span of 12 bases.

This rearrangement joins TRBV6-5 to TRBJ1-6, with D unclear. V was cut by 11 bases and J by 2 bases, with 16 bases left in between. The CDR3 has 15 residues. From germline, CDR1 is MNHEY and CDR2 SVGAGI. CDR3 sequence: CAGKASGPYNSPLHF. The CDR3 DNA follows: TGTGCCGGCAAGGCCTCTGGGCCCTATAATTCACCCCTCCACTTT.

This clonotype has more than one count but fewer than ten. This chain connects TRBV18 to TRBJ2-3; D call uncertain. Germline V gene data show CDR1 as KGHSH and CDR2 as LQKENI. The V and J ends lost 1 base and 7 bases respectively, with 12 bases between them. This CDR3 comprises 14 residues. The CDR3 sequence is CASSPRVTTNTQYF. The CDR3 DNA reads as TGTGCCAGCTCACCACGGGTTACGACAAATACGCAGTATTTT.